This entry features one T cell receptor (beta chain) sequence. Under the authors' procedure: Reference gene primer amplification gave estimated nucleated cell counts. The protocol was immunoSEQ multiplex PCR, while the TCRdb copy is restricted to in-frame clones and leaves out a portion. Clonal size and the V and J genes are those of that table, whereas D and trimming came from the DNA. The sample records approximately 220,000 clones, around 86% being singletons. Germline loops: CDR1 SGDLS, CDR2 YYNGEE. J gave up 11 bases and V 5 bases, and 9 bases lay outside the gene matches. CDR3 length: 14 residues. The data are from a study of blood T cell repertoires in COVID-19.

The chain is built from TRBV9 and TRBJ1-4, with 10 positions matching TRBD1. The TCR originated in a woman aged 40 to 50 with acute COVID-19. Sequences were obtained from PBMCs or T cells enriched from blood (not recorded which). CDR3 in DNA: TGTGCCAGCAGGGCCGGGACAGGGGACGAGAAACTGTTTTTT. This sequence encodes CASRAGTGDEKLFF.